This T cell receptor beta chain was recorded in a study of T cell responses to AZD1222 COVID-19 vaccine. Pooled samples include second doses given at about 4 or 12 weeks. Germline V gene data show CDR1 as SGHTA and CDR2 as FQGTGA. The CDR3 sequence is 13 residues long. Trimming cost V 0 bases and J 3 bases, with 5 bases left between them. The data were produced by immunoSEQ multiplex PCR, yet TCRdb's version contains in-frame clones alone and is incomplete. The sample shows around 65,000 clones, about four fifths of them seen only once. About this clone itself: Antigen specificity is unknown.

Study outcomes and limitations: A reported finding is that nearly half of spike-specific TCRs target unmutated variant regions.

The sequence came from an adult who received the AZD1222 COVID-19 vaccine. The chain uses TRBV7-3 and TRBJ1-1; D gene ambiguous. Sample: peripheral blood, taken 28 days after the second AZD1222 dose. CDR3 sequence reads: CASSLTADTEAFF. The CDR3 DNA reads as TGTGCCAGCAGCTTAACAGCGGACACTGAAGCTTTCTTT.